The 8 T cell receptor beta chains below come from one sample, sequenced in a study of regulatory dendritic cells for organ transplantation. Clones were read by immunoSEQ multiplex PCR, and TCRdb kept only the in-frame ones, dropping some. The data hold more than 35,000 clones, with just over 90% observed a single time. The sample comprised naive CD8+ T cells from blood. Stated subset: CD45RA+ naive T cells. These receptors were taken from a human donor in good health.

The chain is built from TRBV27 and TRBJ2-5; the D gene is possibly TRBD1 (6 bases). V was pared by 9 bases and J by 5 bases, with 10 bases between. The germline V gene encodes CDR1 MNHEY and CDR2 SMNVEV (reference sequence). This CDR3 has 11 residues. The CDR3 reads CASTRGETQYF. CDR3 nucleotide sequence: TGTGCCAGTACTAGGGGGGAGACCCAGTACTTC.

The rearrangement links TRBV21-1 to TRBJ2-5; the table's D call TRBD1 went unverified against the DNA. TRBV21-1 is classified as a pseudogene. The CDR3 runs to 17 residues. The DNA for the CDR3 is TGTGCCAGCAGCAGATTGGAGGGGACAGGGGGACCAGAGACCCAGTACTTC. This encodes CASSRLEGTGGPETQYF.

The rearrangement uses TRBV18 and TRBJ2-7; D is possibly TRBD1 (7 bases). The CDR3 runs 15 residues. V was shortened by 3 bases and J by 0 bases, with 12 bases between the two germline ends. The germline CDR1 and CDR2 sequences are KGHSH and LQKENI. CDR3 region: CASSPDRRDSYEQYF. CDR3 in DNA: TGTGCCAGCTCACCGGACAGGAGGGACTCCTACGAGCAGTACTTC. Full variable domain (missing parts from reference TRBV18 and TRBJ2-7): NAGVMQNPRHLVRRRGQEARLRCSPMKGHSHVYWYRQLPEEGLKFMVYLQKENIIDESGMPKERFSAEFPKEGPSILRIQQVVRGDSAAYFCASSPDRRDSYEQYFGPGTRLTVT.

This clone was detected only once. The same CDR3 arises from other DNA sequences in this sample as well. V usage is TRBV5-1 and J usage is TRBJ2-7; unclear D gene. V was pared by 0 bases and J by 3 bases, with 4 bases between. CDR3 length: 12 amino acids. From germline, CDR1 is SGHRS and CDR2 YFSETQ. The CDR3 here is CASSLVGYEQYF. CDR3 nucleotide sequence: TGCGCCAGCAGCTTGGTTGGCTACGAGCAGTACTTC.

V usage is TRBV27 and J usage is TRBJ1-1; 7 bases line up with TRBD1. There are 14 residues in the CDR3. J lost 4 bases, V lost 2 bases, and 4 bases had no gene match. The germline V gene encodes CDR1 MNHEY and CDR2 SMNVEV (reference sequence). This CDR3 is CASSLPGTATEAFF. The DNA of the CDR3 is TGTGCCAGCAGTTTACCTGGGACAGCCACTGAAGCTTTCTTT.

The chain recombines TRBV6-1 with TRBJ1-2; D possibly corresponds to TRBD1 (6 bases). This CDR3 is 16 amino acids long. The germline V and J ends were trimmed by 3 bases and 3 bases, with 17 bases remaining between them. The germline V gene has CDR1 MNHNS and CDR2 SASEGT. Written as DNA, the CDR3 is TGTGCCAGCAGTGATTTACAGGGAGGGAAGGACTATGGCTACACCTTC. Amino acids: CASSDLQGGKDYGYTF.

The chain is built from TRBV10-3 and TRBJ2-3; 11 bases agree with TRBD2. V shed 9 bases, J shed 6 bases, and the junction held 8 bases outside the gene matches. CDR3 length equals 14 residues. Germline V gene sequence: CDR1 ENHRY, CDR2 SYGVKD. The CDR3 sequence is CAIGLAGGTDTQYF. The CDR3 DNA is TGTGCCATTGGGTTAGCGGGGGGGACGGATACGCAGTATTTT.

The chain recombines TRBV10-1 with TRBJ2-3; the D gene is possibly TRBD2 (5 bases). Germline-derived CDR1 and CDR2 are WNHNN and SYGVQD (reference sequence). V lost 2 bases, J lost 2 bases, and 8 bases lay in between. This CDR3 has 14 residues. The CDR3 DNA reads as TGCGCCAGCAGTGAGGAGGGATTCACAGATACGCAGTATTTT. This sequence encodes CASSEEGFTDTQYF.